This is a list of T cell receptor beta chains from one sample in a study of blood T cell repertoires in COVID-19. The assay was immunoSEQ multiplex PCR, and TCRdb's table has in-frame clones only and misses some. The repertoire holds just over 85,000 clones, with around 89% as singletons. Input material: peripheral blood. Every receptor here comes from a man aged 45-65 years with acute or convalescent COVID-19. CDR3s include the opening cysteine and the closing phenylalanine or tryptophan. Fields, in order: V gene, clone size, D gene, J gene, CDR3 protein, CDR3 DNA. D genes are given only for firm matches. Only part of the rows carry a size: once, few, many, or a class if the clone is expanded.

V: TRBV7-2; size: .; D: TRBD2; J: TRBJ2-7; CDR3: CASSLDLAGAYEQYF; DNA: TGTGCCAGCAGCTTAGACCTAGCGGGGGCCTACGAGCAGTACTTC
V: TRBV5-4; size: .; D: .; J: TRBJ2-5; CDR3: CASSPTEGEWETQYF; DNA: TGTGCCAGCAGCCCGACCGAGGGGGAATGGGAGACCCAGTACTTC
V: TRBV6-5; size: .; D: .; J: TRBJ1-2; CDR3: CASSRTWGYTF; DNA: TGTGCCAGCAGCCGGACATGGGGCTACACCTTC
V: TRBV5-5; size: once; D: .; J: TRBJ1-1; CDR3: CASSLGTPEAFF; DNA: TGTGCCAGCAGCTTGGGGACACCTGAAGCTTTCTTT
V: TRBV7-3; size: .; D: TRBD1; J: TRBJ1-6; CDR3: CASSLTAGGLNSPLHF; DNA: TGTGCCAGCAGCTTAACGGCAGGGGGATTAAATTCACCCCTCCACTTT
V: TRBV7-6; size: .; D: TRBD2; J: TRBJ2-3; CDR3: CASSLKLAGGWDTQYF; DNA: TGTGCCAGCAGCTTAAAACTAGCGGGGGGCTGGGATACGCAGTATTTT
V: TRBV6-5; size: .; D: TRBD1; J: TRBJ1-2; CDR3: CASSYSGGQGANSYTF; DNA: TGTGCCAGCAGTTACTCTGGGGGACAGGGGGCTAATAGCTACACCTTC
V: TRBV10-3; size: .; D: TRBD2; J: TRBJ2-2; CDR3: CAISWEGPGTGELFF; DNA: TGTGCCATCAGTTGGGAGGGCCCGGGGACCGGGGAGCTGTTTTTT
V: TRBV9; size: .; D: .; J: TRBJ2-3; CDR3: CASSVIARPDTQYF; DNA: TGTGCCAGCAGCGTTATAGCGCGCCCGGATACGCAGTATTTT
V: TRBV6-4; size: .; D: .; J: TRBJ2-1; CDR3: CASSPEANYNEQFF; DNA: TGTGCCAGCAGTCCTGAAGCGAATTACAATGAGCAGTTCTTC
V: TRBV5-1; size: .; D: .; J: TRBJ2-2; CDR3: CASSLSPPTGELFF; DNA: TGCGCCAGCAGCTTGTCCCCCCCGACCGGGGAGCTGTTTTTT
V: TRBV24-1; size: .; D: .; J: TRBJ1-1; CDR3: CATGGDGNTEAFF; DNA: TGTGCCACAGGGGGGGACGGGAACACTGAAGCTTTCTTT
V: TRBV5-6; size: .; D: TRBD2; J: TRBJ2-1; CDR3: CASSEAGGPNEQFF; DNA: TGTGCCAGCAGCGAAGCGGGGGGGCCAAATGAGCAGTTCTTC
V: TRBV19; size: .; D: TRBD1; J: TRBJ2-4; CDR3: CASSRGTGATKNIQYF; DNA: TGTGCCAGTAGTAGAGGGACAGGGGCGACCAAAAACATTCAGTACTTC
V: TRBV5-1; size: .; D: TRBD2; J: TRBJ2-2; CDR3: CASPASSGDHTGELFF; DNA: TGCGCCAGCCCTGCCTCTAGCGGGGACCACACCGGGGAGCTGTTTTTT
V: TRBV12-3/TRBV12-4; size: once; D: TRBD1; J: TRBJ1-2; CDR3: CASSPGQGVGYTF; DNA: TGTGCCAGCAGTCCCGGACAGGGGGTTGGTTACACCTTC
V: TRBV30; size: once; D: TRBD1; J: TRBJ1-1; CDR3: CAWIGQASEAFF; DNA: TGTGCCTGGATAGGACAGGCCTCTGAAGCTTTCTTT
V: TRBV6-5; size: few; D: .; J: TRBJ1-1; CDR3: CASSRGGPYEAFF; DNA: TGTGCCAGCAGTAGAGGAGGACCGTATGAAGCTTTCTTT
V: TRBV2; size: .; D: .; J: TRBJ2-1; CDR3: CASRARLEQFF; DNA: TGTGCCAGCAGAGCCAGGCTAGAGCAGTTCTTC
V: TRBV5-6; size: .; D: TRBD1; J: TRBJ1-1; CDR3: CASRGQGARQGNAEAFF; DNA: TGTGCCAGCAGGGGACAGGGGGCGCGTCAGGGGAACGCTGAAGCTTTCTTT
V: TRBV5-5; size: .; D: .; J: TRBJ1-4; CDR3: CASSLAPSPTNEKLFF; DNA: TGTGCCAGCAGCTTGGCCCCGAGCCCAACTAATGAAAAACTGTTTTTT
V: TRBV19; size: .; D: TRBD2; J: TRBJ2-3; CDR3: CASSMGSRGAGTDTQYF; DNA: TGTGCCAGTAGTATGGGTTCGCGGGGGGCCGGGACAGATACGCAGTATTTT
V: TRBV5-8; size: .; D: .; J: TRBJ1-5; CDR3: CASSLFRGSNQPQHF; DNA: TGTGCCAGCAGCTTGTTCAGGGGAAGCAATCAGCCCCAGCATTTT
V: TRBV3-1/TRBV3-2; size: .; D: TRBD2; J: TRBJ2-1; CDR3: CASSLRGDYNEQFF; DNA: TGTGCCAGCAGCCTCCGGGGGGACTACAATGAGCAGTTCTTC
V: TRBV9; size: .; D: TRBD2; J: TRBJ2-5; CDR3: CASSVALGTRGTETQYF; DNA: TGTGCCAGCAGCGTAGCCCTTGGGACTAGAGGAACGGAGACCCAGTACTTC
V: TRBV7-9; size: .; D: TRBD1; J: TRBJ1-1; CDR3: CASSLYQGANTEAFF; DNA: TGTGCCAGCAGCTTATATCAGGGGGCGAACACTGAAGCTTTCTTT
V: TRBV9; size: .; D: .; J: TRBJ2-2; CDR3: CASSATGSSGELFF; DNA: TGTGCCAGCAGCGCGACAGGATCCTCCGGGGAGCTGTTTTTT
V: TRBV6-6; size: .; D: TRBD1; J: TRBJ1-2; CDR3: CASRQGQGLGYTF; DNA: TGTGCCAGCAGACAGGGACAGGGACTTGGCTACACCTTC